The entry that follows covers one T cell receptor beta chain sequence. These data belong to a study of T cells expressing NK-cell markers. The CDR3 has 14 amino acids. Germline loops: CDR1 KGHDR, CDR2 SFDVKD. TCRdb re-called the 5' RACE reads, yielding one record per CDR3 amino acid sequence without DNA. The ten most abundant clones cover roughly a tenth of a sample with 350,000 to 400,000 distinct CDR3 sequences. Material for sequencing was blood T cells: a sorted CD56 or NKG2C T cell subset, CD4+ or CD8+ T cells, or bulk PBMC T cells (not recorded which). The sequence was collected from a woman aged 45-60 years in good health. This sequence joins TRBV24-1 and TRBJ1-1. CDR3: CATRLGWGSTEAFF.